Listed here are 32 T cell receptor beta chains from one sample, sequenced in a study of blood T cells in healthy people across ages. A second about 6 to 12 cycle PCR used barcoded and J-beta primers. TCRdb reprocessed the 5' RACE reads via MiXCR and lists one record per CDR3 protein. In the table there are 650,000 to 1,000,000 distinct CDR3 sequences, under 40% of which are singletons. The specimen sequenced was blood. The receptors were gathered from a man aged 18 to 29 in good health.

V and J are TRBV25-1 and TRBJ2-4; D ambiguous. Looked up from germline, CDR1 is MGHDK and CDR2 is SYGVNS. This CDR3 has 15 amino acids. V dropped 3 bases and J dropped 1 base, with 10 bases sitting between them. The DNA for the CDR3 is TGTGCCAGCAGTGACCCTGGGTTGGCCAAAAACATTCAGTACTTC. Translating it yields CASSDPGLAKNIQYF.

This clonotype was seen a handful of times. The chain links TRBV20-1 to TRBJ1-6; the D gene is possibly TRBD1 (5 bases). V was pared by 5 bases and J by 0 bases, with 11 bases between. Germline V gene lookup returns CDR1 DFQATT and CDR2 SNEGSKA (reference sequence). The CDR3 spans 15 residues. The CDR3 protein is CSARGTSSYNSPLHF. The CDR3 DNA is TGCAGTGCTCGGGGCACAAGCTCCTATAATTCACCCCTCCACTTT.

Regarding this clonotype: Its ends do not fully match the called genes, so a read error is possible. V gene TRBV29-1 combines with J gene TRBJ2-5; 7 bases are a match to TRBD1. CDR1 is SQVTM, CDR2 ANQGSEA, per germline. The CDR3 sequence is 15 residues long. CDR3 amino acids: CSVERQGIPQGTQYF. As DNA, the CDR3 is TGCAGCGTCGAAAGACAGGGAATTCCCCAAGGGACCCAGTACTTC.

The rearrangement links TRBV7-9 to TRBJ2-3; D gene unclear. The germline CDR1 and CDR2 sequences are SEHNR and FQNEAQ (reference sequence). The CDR3 consists of 16 residues. Trimming took 5 bases from V and 1 from J, leaving 16 bases between them. The CDR3 sequence: CASSPGIGAGTDTQYF. In nucleotides, the CDR3 is TGTGCCAGCAGCCCGGGTATAGGTGCGGGCACAGATACGCAGTATTTT. Based on the CDR3 plus reference TRBV7-9 and TRBJ2-3, the full variable domain is DTGVSQNPRHKITKRGQNVTFRCDPISEHNRLYWYRQTLGQGPEFLTYFQNEAQLEKSRLLSDRFSAERPKGSFSTLEIQRTEQGDSAMYLCASSPGIGAGTDTQYFGPGTRLTVL.

This chain joins TRBV7-2 and TRBJ2-7; 7 bases map to TRBD1. The CDR3 loop spans 12 amino acids. J gave up 2 bases and V 9 bases, and 4 bases lay outside the gene matches. The germline CDR1 and CDR2 sequences are SGHTA and FQGNSA. The chain's CDR3 is CASTGTAYEQYF. In DNA, the CDR3 is TGTGCCAGTACCGGGACAGCCTACGAGCAGTACTTC. The full variable domain, its missing parts supplied by reference TRBV7-2 and TRBJ2-7, is GAGVSQSPSNKVTEKGKDVELRCDPISGHTALYWYRQSLGQGLEFLIYFQGNSAPDKSGLPSDRFSAERTGGSVSTLTIQRTQQEDSAVYLCASTGTAYEQYFGPGTRLTVT.

This clonotype was seen more than once but under ten times. The chain is built from TRBV29-1 and TRBJ2-2; perhaps TRBD1 as D (6 bases). The CDR3 runs 14 residues. V lost 1 base and J lost 6, with 12 bases in between. Germline V CDR1 and CDR2: SQVTM, ANQGSEA. The CDR3 DNA is TGCAGCGTTGAAGGCGAGAACAGGGCCGGGGAGCTGTTTTTT. Its protein is CSVEGENRAGELFF.

Many counts were recorded for this clonotype. This chain joins TRBV12-3 or TRBV12-4 and TRBJ1-4; TRBD1 aligns across 9 bases. Germline trimming cut 7 bases from V and 10 bases from J; bases unmatched to any gene: 10. This CDR3 region has 14 residues. The chain's CDR3 is CASNLRDREGKLFF. As DNA, the CDR3 is TGTGCCAGCAACCTCCGGGACAGGGAGGGAAAACTGTTTTTT.

Only a few counts were recorded for this clonotype. The chain uses TRBV4-3 and TRBJ1-6; the D is unclear. V was cut by 0 bases and J by 8 bases, with 8 bases left in between. This CDR3 contains 14 residues. CDR1 LGHNA and CDR2 YSLEER come from the germline V gene. The CDR3 DNA reads TGCGCCAGCAGCCAAGATAGGGCAGATTCACCCCTCCACTTT. This codes for CASSQDRADSPLHF.

The rearrangement links TRBV4-2 to TRBJ1-1; D is undetermined. V was pared by 0 bases and J by 1 base, with 6 bases between. The length of the CDR3 is 14 residues. Germline lookup yields CDR1 LGHNA and CDR2 YNFKEQ. DNA for the CDR3: TGTGCCAGCAGCCAAGAGGCCGAGAACACTGAAGCTTTCTTT. As protein: CASSQEAENTEAFF.

This clonotype was counted a few times. The V call is TRBV12-3 or TRBV12-4, the J call TRBJ1-2; possibly TRBD1 for D (6 bases). The V and J ends lost 5 bases and 8 bases respectively, with 15 bases between them. The CDR3 is made up of 13 amino acids. CDR3 bases: TGTGCCAGCAGTCCGGGACAACCCTGGGGCTACACCTTC. It codes for CASSPGQPWGYTF.

V and J are TRBV6-5 and TRBJ1-5; D ambiguous. V gave up 2 bases and J gave up 0 bases, with 14 bases separating them. Germline lookup yields CDR1 MNHEY and CDR2 SVGAGI. CDR3 length: 17 amino acids. The CDR3 coding sequence is TGTGCCAGCAGTTACGGTCTCACGGATCCTAGCAATCAGCCCCAGCATTTT. Its translation: CASSYGLTDPSNQPQHF.

The gene calls are TRBV28 and TRBJ1-5, with 9 bases matching TRBD1. After removal of 6 bases from V and 8 bases from J, the junction contained 8 bases not matched to a gene. The CDR3 consists of 14 residues. Germline CDR1 is MDHEN and CDR2 is SYDVKM. This CDR3 reads CASRRDREGEPQHF. The CDR3 DNA sequence: TGTGCCAGCAGACGGGACAGGGAGGGGGAGCCCCAGCATTTT.

This clonotype was found many times. This chain connects TRBV20-1 to TRBJ2-3, with D uncertain. The CDR3 spans 13 residues. Looked up from germline, CDR1 is DFQATT and CDR2 is SNEGSKA (reference sequence). Trimming took off 5 bases at V and 2 bases at J, with 11 bases between the two ends. As DNA, the CDR3 is TGCAGTGCTTTCCTCTCCCACACAGATACGCAGTATTTT. Protein: CSAFLSHTDTQYF.

There are a few counts of this clonotype. CDR3 residues: CASSLRSSGVRTEAFF. CDR3 sequence (DNA): TGTGCCAGCAGTTTGAGGTCCTCAGGGGTTCGCACTGAAGCTTTCTTT. This chain uses TRBV12-3 or TRBV12-4 with TRBJ1-1; D is perhaps TRBD1 (6 bases). Trimming shortened V by 3 bases and J by 4 bases, and 18 bases separated the two germline ends. CDR3 length: 16 amino acids.

This clonotype has just a few counts. One end of the junction is discordant with germline, which a read error may explain. The chain joins TRBV7-7 to TRBJ2-1, with D unresolved. This CDR3 comprises 17 residues. The V gene's germline CDR1 is SSHAT and CDR2 FNYEAQ (reference sequence). The CDR3 sequence is CASSLVSGQSSYNEQFF. Written as DNA, the CDR3 is TGTGCTAGCAGCTTAGTCTCCGGCCAGAGCTCCTACAATGAGCAGTTCTTC.

This clonotype has a count of ten or more. The chain is built from TRBV7-2 and TRBJ2-5; 9 bases line up with TRBD1. V was pared by 1 base and J by 5 bases, with 8 bases of the junction left unmatched. The CDR3 contains 16 residues. Germline-derived CDR1 and CDR2 are SGHTA and FQGNSA. The CDR3 DNA reads TGTGCCAGCAGCTTAGAAGCAACAGGGGGCCGGGAGACCCAGTACTTC. It yields the protein CASSLEATGGRETQYF.

The chain has TRBV5-1 and TRBJ1-3; tentatively, D is TRBD1 (5 bases). Trimming left V 0 bases short and J 0 bases short, with 10 bases between. The CDR3 contains 16 residues. CDR1 is SGHRS, CDR2 YFSETQ, per germline. As DNA, the CDR3 is TGCGCCAGCAGCTTGGATGTGGGGGTCTCTGGAAACACCATATATTTT. It specifies CASSLDVGVSGNTIYF. Full variable domain (outside the CDR3, taken from reference TRBV5-1 and TRBJ1-3): KAGVTQTPRYLIKTRGQQVTLSCSPISGHRSVSWYQQTPGQGLQFLFEYFSETQRNKGNFPGRFSGRQFSNSRSEMNVSTLELGDSALYLCASSLDVGVSGNTIYFGEGSWLTVV.

In its sample, this clonotype was seen a few times. V is TRBV5-1 and J is TRBJ1-1; no clear D gene. V was cut by 2 bases and J by 1 base, with 6 bases left in between. There are 13 residues in the CDR3. Per the germline V gene, CDR1 is SGHRS and CDR2 is YFSETQ. The CDR3 reads CASSFDTNTEAFF. The CDR3 DNA is TGCGCCAGCAGCTTCGACACGAACACTGAAGCTTTCTTT.

In its sample, this clonotype was seen a few times. The CDR3 reads CASSPTGEDTQYF. The CDR3 DNA reads TGTGCCAGCAGCCCAACAGGGGAGGATACGCAGTATTTT. The chain uses TRBV2 and TRBJ2-3; TRBD1 aligns across 7 bases. Germline trimming cut 6 bases from V and 6 bases from J; bases unmatched to any gene: 6. CDR1 and CDR2 from the germline V gene are SNHLY and FYNNEI. The CDR3 runs to 13 residues.

The genes are TRBV20-1 and TRBJ1-1, with TRBD1 matching over 7 bases. J gave up 4 bases and V 1 base, and 15 bases lay outside the gene matches. Germline lookup yields CDR1 DFQATT and CDR2 SNEGSKA (reference sequence). The CDR3 spans 17 residues. For the CDR3, the DNA is TGCAGTGCTAGAGGGGACAGCCCGAACTTAAGGGGCACTGAAGCTTTCTTT. This encodes CSARGDSPNLRGTEAFF.

The gene calls are TRBV7-2 and TRBJ1-1; D is perhaps TRBD1 (5 bases). The CDR3 has 15 residues. Trimming took off 0 bases at V and 8 bases at J, with 16 bases between the two ends. CDR1 and CDR2 from the germline V gene are SGHTA and FQGNSA. CDR3 nucleotides: TGTGCCAGCAGCTTAGCCCAGGGAACAAATAAAGAAGCTTTCTTT. The encoded protein is CASSLAQGTNKEAFF.

The gene calls are TRBV25-1 and TRBJ2-1; 8 positions match TRBD2. CDR3 length: 12 amino acids. From germline, CDR1 is MGHDK and CDR2 SYGVNS. Germline trimming cut 6 bases from V and 12 bases from J; bases unmatched to any gene: 7. The CDR3 loop reads CASSPSGGAQFF. The CDR3 coding sequence is TGTGCCAGCAGCCCAAGCGGGGGAGCGCAGTTCTTC.

There are many counts of this clonotype. The chain combines TRBV5-1 with TRBJ2-5, with D perhaps TRBD2 (6 bases). V lost 5 bases and J 2 bases, leaving 10 bases between the germline ends. CDR1 and CDR2 (germline): SGHRS, YFSETQ. This CDR3 is 13 amino acids long. The CDR3 region is CASRSGLQETQYF. The DNA for the CDR3 is TGCGCCAGCAGATCGGGACTTCAAGAGACCCAGTACTTC.

This clonotype has just a few counts. The chain employs TRBV7-2 and TRBJ2-2; possible D gene TRBD2, 5 bases. From germline, CDR1 is SGHTA and CDR2 FQGNSA. V lost 5 bases and J lost 6, with 10 bases in between. CDR3 length: 13 amino acids. The CDR3 DNA sequence: TGTGCCAGCAGCCAGCTAGCATCCGGGGAGCTGTTTTTT. Translating it yields CASSQLASGELFF. The full variable domain, in which reference TRBV7-2 and TRBJ2-2 provide the parts outside the CDR3, is GAGVSQSPSNKVTEKGKDVELRCDPISGHTALYWYRQSLGQGLEFLIYFQGNSAPDKSGLPSDRFSAERTGGSVSTLTIQRTQQEDSAVYLCASSQLASGELFFGEGSRLTVL.

This clonotype appeared many times. The DNA of the CDR3 is TGCGCCAGCAGCCCGGCCCCTCGGGGGTTCAATGAGCAGTTCTTC. The encoded protein is CASSPAPRGFNEQFF. The genes are TRBV4-1 and TRBJ2-1, with a weak D call TRBD2 (6 bases). Germline V lookup: CDR1 MGHRA, CDR2 YSYEKL. The CDR3 sequence is 15 residues long. Trimming shortened V by 4 bases and J by 6 bases, and 16 bases separated the two germline ends.

Comment on this clonotype: A much larger clone differs by one base, so this may be a read error. J is TRBJ2-1 and V is TRBV10-3, with 7 bases lining up with TRBD2. The CDR3 loop spans 17 amino acids. Germline assignment: CDR1 ENHRY and CDR2 SYGVKD. For the CDR3, the DNA is TGTGCCATCAGTGAGTCGAGAGCGGGGAGCTCCTACACTGAGCAGTTCTTC. Translated: CAISESRAGSSYTEQFF.

The chain links TRBV20-1 to TRBJ2-1; no firm D call. Trimming took 1 base from V and 8 from J, leaving 18 bases between them. There are 15 residues in the CDR3. Germline V gene sequence: CDR1 DFQATT, CDR2 SNEGSKA (reference sequence). CDR3 nucleotides: TGCAGTGCTAGAGGTGTGCGTTTTCGGACGGATGAGCAGTTCTTC. Protein product: CSARGVRFRTDEQFF.

The chain is built from TRBV20-1 and TRBJ2-1; no firm D call. The CDR3 contains 12 residues. The germline gives CDR1 DFQATT, CDR2 SNEGSKA (reference sequence). Trimming shortened V by 3 bases and J by 3 bases, and 6 bases separated the two germline ends. The CDR3 sequence is CSASTDYNEQFF. DNA for the CDR3: TGCAGTGCTAGCACGGACTACAATGAGCAGTTCTTC.

The count of this clonotype is one. The chain links TRBV5-1 to TRBJ1-1, with D maybe TRBD1 (5 bases). The CDR3 has 16 residues. CDR1 SGHRS and CDR2 YFSETQ come from the germline V gene. V was pared by 4 bases and J by 4 bases, with 20 bases between. The DNA for the CDR3 is TGCGCCAGCAGCCCGATTAGGGGATTTGGGACCACTGAAGCTTTCTTT. Amino acid sequence: CASSPIRGFGTTEAFF.

This clonotype has just a few counts. This chain joins TRBV6-6 and TRBJ2-7, with D possibly TRBD2 on 5 matching bases. Germline V lookup: CDR1 MNHNY, CDR2 SVGAGI (reference sequence). The CDR3 totals 13 residues. Deletions cut 7 bases from V and 3 bases from J, with 13 bases between. CDR3 in amino acids: CASTPGSLYEQYF. The CDR3, as DNA: TGTGCCAGCACCCCGGGGTCCCTCTACGAGCAGTACTTC.

This clonotype was recorded at least ten times. The chain carries TRBV12-3 or TRBV12-4 and TRBJ1-5, with D unclear. Trimming removed 5 bases at V and 4 bases at J, with 6 bases between. CDR3 length: 12 amino acids. CDR3 loop: CASSKTNQPQHF. Here the CDR3 DNA reads TGTGCCAGCAGTAAGACGAATCAGCCCCAGCATTTT.

The J gene is TRBJ2-3, the V gene TRBV15; the match to TRBD1 covers 7 bases. V lost 1 base to trimming and J lost 1 base; unmatched junction nucleotides: 8. Germline values: CDR1 LNHNV, CDR2 YYDKDF (reference sequence). The CDR3 is 17 residues long. In DNA form, the CDR3 reads TGTGCCACCAGCAGAGTCCGAAGGGGGCAGGGCACAGATACGCAGTATTTT. This sequence encodes CATSRVRRGQGTDTQYF.